Presented here are 19 T cell receptor beta chains from one specimen sequenced in a study of cytomegalovirus exposure and HLA in healthy donors. PCR primers comprised 60 Vbeta and 13 Jbeta primers. The data were produced by immunoSEQ multiplex PCR, yet TCRdb's version contains in-frame clones alone and is incomplete. The table records under 200,000 clones, roughly 70% of them present only once. The sample was PBMCs. These receptors all come from a woman between 45 and 60 years old in good health and CMV-seropositive.

The CDR3 loop is CASSSRQGAITGELFF. CDR3 coding DNA: TGTGCCAGCAGCTCCCGTCAGGGGGCGATCACCGGGGAGCTGTTTTTT. The rearrangement uses TRBV7-9 and TRBJ2-2; 8 bases match TRBD1. Germline loops: CDR1 SEHNR, CDR2 FQNEAQ (reference sequence). V trimming: 4 bases; J trimming: 4 bases; junction bases outside the gene matches: 8. The length of the CDR3 is 16 residues.

V is TRBV5-1 and J is TRBJ1-2; 7 nucleotides line up with TRBD1. Per germline, CDR1 SGHRS and CDR2 YFSETQ. V shed 4 bases and J 2 bases; nucleotides not matched to a gene: 5. The CDR3 spans 14 residues. The CDR3: CASSPGGRNYGYTF. Here the CDR3 DNA reads TGCGCCAGCAGCCCAGGGGGACGGAACTATGGCTACACCTTC.

Turning to this clone: Additional DNA sequences in this sample encode the identical CDR3. The chain combines TRBV7-3 with TRBJ1-2; weak D call: TRBD1 (5 bases). This CDR3 contains 15 residues. Trimming left V 1 base short and J 1 base short, with 10 bases between. Germline V gene lookup returns CDR1 SGHTA and CDR2 FQGTGA. Here the CDR3 reads CASSLMGGGNYGYTF. The CDR3 DNA reads TGTGCCAGCAGCTTAATGGGGGGAGGTAACTATGGCTACACCTTC. Full variable domain (outside the CDR3, taken from reference TRBV7-3 and TRBJ1-2): GAGVSQTPSNKVTEKGKYVELRCDPISGHTALYWYRQSLGQGPEFLIYFQGTGAADDSGLPNDRFFAVRPEGSVSTLKIQRTERGDSAVYLCASSLMGGGNYGYTFGSGTRLTVV.

The chain employs TRBV7-6 and TRBJ1-1; 8 nucleotides match TRBD1. J lost 4 bases, V lost 2 bases, and 3 bases had no gene match. Germline V gives CDR1 SGHVS, CDR2 FNYEAQ. There are 14 residues in the CDR3. The CDR3 sequence is CASSLKTGATEAFF. The CDR3 coding sequence is TGTGCCAGCAGCTTAAAGACAGGGGCCACTGAAGCTTTCTTT.

V and J are TRBV5-6 and TRBJ2-5; D possibly corresponds to TRBD2 (6 bases). V lost 3 bases and J lost 3, with 6 bases in between. Germline lookup yields CDR1 SGHDT and CDR2 YYEEEE. This CDR3 is 12 amino acids long. The CDR3 region is CASSWGEETQYF. The DNA for the CDR3 is TGTGCCAGCAGCTGGGGGGAAGAGACCCAGTACTTC.

The chain joins TRBV7-8 to TRBJ2-4; a possible D gene is TRBD1 (6 bases). V was trimmed by 1 base and J by 12 bases, leaving 13 bases between them. From germline, CDR1 is SGHVS and CDR2 FQNEAQ. This CDR3 region has 13 residues. The CDR3 sequence is CASSLGQGSTQYF. Here the CDR3 DNA reads TGTGCCAGCAGCTTAGGGCAGGGGTCGACTCAGTACTTC.

This clone has more than one count but fewer than ten. V is TRBV30 and J is TRBJ1-2, with 8 bases fitting TRBD1. CDR1 GTSNPN and CDR2 SVGIG come from the germline V gene (reference sequence). The J segment lost 7 bases and the V segment lost 0 bases, leaving 10 bases of the junction unmatched. This CDR3 spans 15 amino acids. The CDR3 DNA sequence: TGTGCCTGGAGTGTTTTAACAGGGGGTGCTTGTGGCTACACCTTC. Residues: CAWSVLTGGACGYTF.

The J gene is TRBJ1-2, the V gene TRBV6-1; tentative D call: TRBD1 (6 bases). Per the germline V gene, CDR1 is MNHNS and CDR2 is SASEGT. V lost 3 bases to trimming and J lost 5 bases, with 10 bases between them. The CDR3 totals 13 residues. The CDR3 nucleotides read TGTGCCAGCAGTGATCTCACAGGGTATGGCTACACCTTC. Translated, it gives CASSDLTGYGYTF.

The gene calls are TRBV6-4 and TRBJ1-2; a possible D gene is TRBD1 (6 bases). The CDR3 has 15 amino acids. With 4 bases removed from V and 2 bases from J, the gap between germline ends came to 14 bases. The germline gives CDR1 MRHNA, CDR2 SNTAGT. CDR3: CASSVSAGENYGYTF. In nucleotides, the CDR3 is TGTGCCAGCAGTGTGTCGGCAGGGGAAAACTATGGCTACACCTTC.

The chain joins TRBV2 to TRBJ2-5, with TRBD1 matching over 9 bases. The V and J ends lost 6 bases and 1 base, in that order; junction bases with no gene match: 6. The CDR3 totals 15 residues. Germline-derived CDR1 and CDR2 are SNHLY and FYNNEI. CDR3 residues: CASRWGTGPQETQYF. The CDR3 region has the DNA TGTGCCAGCAGGTGGGGGACAGGGCCCCAAGAGACCCAGTACTTC.

The chain combines TRBV7-9 with TRBJ2-2; the match to TRBD1 covers 7 bases. From germline, CDR1 is SEHNR and CDR2 FQNEAQ (reference sequence). The CDR3 covers 15 residues. The J segment lost 4 bases and the V segment lost 5 bases, leaving 7 bases of the junction unmatched. This chain's CDR3 is CASSAPGTATGELFF. In DNA form, the CDR3 reads TGTGCCAGCAGCGCTCCAGGGACAGCCACCGGGGAGCTGTTTTTT. Complete variable domain (other parts from reference TRBV7-9 and TRBJ2-2): DTGVSQNPRHKITKRGQNVTFRCDPISEHNRLYWYRQTLGQGPEFLTYFQNEAQLEKSRLLSDRFSAERPKGSFSTLEIQRTEQGDSAMYLCASSAPGTATGELFFGEGSRLTVL.

The gene calls are TRBV5-4 and TRBJ1-1; no reliable D call. Trimming cost V 4 bases and J 1 base, with 20 bases left between them. Germline loops: CDR1 SGHNT, CDR2 YYREEE (reference sequence). This CDR3 comprises 17 residues. In DNA, the CDR3 is TGTGCCAGCAGCCCGCCGGGAGCCCGCAAGGGGAACACTGAAGCTTTCTTT. Its protein is CASSPPGARKGNTEAFF.

The rearrangement joins TRBV6-1 to TRBJ1-6, with D unresolved. Germline CDR1 and CDR2: MNHNS and SASEGT. The germline V and J ends were trimmed by 2 bases and 13 bases, with 18 bases remaining between them. This CDR3 is built from 15 residues. CDR3 coding DNA: TGTGCCAGCAGTGAATTAGCTACGGCTACTCGCCCCCTCCACTTT. Its protein is CASSELATATRPLHF.

This clone was counted a single time. V and J are TRBV5-6 and TRBJ2-2; tentative D call: TRBD2 (5 bases). Trimming stripped 0 bases from V and 5 bases from J, with 17 bases between. In germline, CDR1 is SGHDT, CDR2 YYEEEE. The length of the CDR3 is 17 residues. The chain's CDR3 is CASSLDLAGVLTGELFF. Written as DNA, the CDR3 is TGTGCCAGCAGCTTGGACCTCGCCGGGGTCCTGACCGGGGAGCTGTTTTTT.

The chain employs TRBV5-1 and TRBJ2-6, with D possibly being TRBD1 (6 bases). The CDR3 sequence is 16 residues long. The germline gives CDR1 SGHRS, CDR2 YFSETQ. The V end was cut by 3 bases, the J end by 0 bases, with 10 bases between. CDR3 protein: CASSSDRFSGANVLTF. The CDR3 region has the DNA TGCGCCAGCAGCTCGGACAGATTCTCTGGGGCCAACGTCCTGACTTTC.

The chain joins TRBV7-9 to TRBJ1-6; no definite D call. CDR1 and CDR2 (germline): SEHNR, FQNEAQ (reference sequence). V lost 3 bases and J 7 bases, leaving 10 bases between the germline ends. CDR3 length: 14 residues. CDR3 loop: CASSFLGSNSPLHF. DNA of the CDR3: TGTGCCAGCAGCTTTTTGGGTAGCAATTCACCCCTCCACTTT.

The chain joins TRBV5-1 to TRBJ2-7; D is unclear. Germline V CDR1 and CDR2: SGHRS, YFSETQ. The CDR3 loop spans 13 amino acids. V lost 3 bases and J lost 2, with 9 bases in between. The DNA of the CDR3 is TGCGCCAGCAGCTCGAACCAGGCCTACGAGCAGTACTTC. It encodes CASSSNQAYEQYF. The whole variable domain, remainder taken from reference TRBV5-1 and TRBJ2-7, is KAGVTQTPRYLIKTRGQQVTLSCSPISGHRSVSWYQQTPGQGLQFLFEYFSETQRNKGNFPGRFSGRQFSNSRSEMNVSTLELGDSALYLCASSSNQAYEQYFGPGTRLTVT.

The genes are TRBV10-2 and TRBJ1-2; 8 nucleotides match TRBD1. Germline assignment: CDR1 WSHSY and CDR2 SAAADI. Trimming removed 8 bases from V and 7 bases from J; junction bases left unmatched: 6. CDR3 length: 12 residues. In nucleotides, the CDR3 is TGCGCCAGCGCGACAGGGGACGGTGGCTACACCTTC. Its translation: CASATGDGGYTF.

The chain combines TRBV19 with TRBJ1-1; D is perhaps TRBD1 (6 bases). Trimming took off 7 bases at V and 3 bases at J, with 18 bases between the two ends. CDR1 and CDR2 (germline): LNHDA, SQIVND (reference sequence). This CDR3 contains 15 residues. DNA for the CDR3: TGTGCCAGTATTGGGACAATCTCCCAGGACACTGAAGCTTTCTTT. Residues: CASIGTISQDTEAFF.